This T cell receptor (beta chain) was profiled in a study of blood T cell repertoires in COVID-19. CDR1 is SGHTA and CDR2 is FQGNSA in the germline V gene. This CDR3 contains 15 residues. V lost 5 bases to trimming and J lost 1 base; unmatched junction nucleotides: 4. Assay used: immunoSEQ multiplex PCR; TCRdb lists only in-frame clones, some missing. The table lists approximately 340,000 clones, roughly 87% of them singletons. What was sequenced was peripheral blood. V gene TRBV7-2 combines with J gene TRBJ2-7; TRBD2 agrees at 11 bases. The TCR originated in a man younger than 40 with COVID-19, enrolled during active disease. The CDR3, as DNA: TGTGCCAGCAGCACTACTAGCGGGAGATCCTACGAGCAGTACTTC. This gives the protein CASSTTSGRSYEQYF.